Following are 15 T cell receptor beta chains from one sample sequenced in a study of CD8+ T cells in alopecia areata (dated by TCRdb to 2016 to 2018). Libraries were constructed by the immunoSEQ multiplex PCR assay. To provide template for TCR sequencing, every sample had RNA extracted and reverse transcribed into cDNA. The table comes from immuneACCESS by way of TCRdb, which keeps in-frame sequences with V and J called. Part of the clones is missing from these tables; in studies checked, under half for an unresolved V gene and the rest for unknown reasons. For this sample there are over 15,000 clones; more than 45% appear just once. The ten biggest clones cover about 12% of the sample. Lesional scalp punch biopsies and peripheral blood were collected from alopecia areata patients. The sequencing input was skin. The receptors here all came from a human donor with alopecia areata.

The chain employs TRBV19 and TRBJ2-3; D remains ambiguous. CDR3 length: 14 amino acids. V lost 5 bases, J lost 4 bases, and 13 bases lay in between. Germline V lookup: CDR1 LNHDA, CDR2 SQIVND (reference sequence). The CDR3 DNA is TGTGCCAGTAGTCTCCCGCAGGTCCCAGATACGCAGTATTTT. This encodes CASSLPQVPDTQYF.

V is TRBV28 and J is TRBJ2-7; unclear D gene. V shed 5 bases and J shed 3 bases, with 11 bases lying between them. The V gene's germline CDR1 is MDHEN and CDR2 SYDVKM. CDR3 length: 13 amino acids. The CDR3 is CASSDVFVYEQYF. In DNA form, the CDR3 reads TGTGCCAGCAGTGACGTCTTCGTCTACGAGCAGTACTTC.

The chain employs TRBV6-9 and TRBJ2-5; D ambiguous. Trimming removed 7 bases at V and 2 bases at J, with 11 bases between. The CDR3 is 13 amino acids. Germline CDR1 reads MNHGY; CDR2 reads SVAAGI. This CDR3 is CASNVPTQETQYF. The CDR3 DNA sequence: TGTGCCAGCAACGTGCCAACTCAAGAGACCCAGTACTTC.

The chain couples TRBV25-1 to TRBJ2-5, with D tentatively TRBD1 or TRBD2 (5 bases each). This CDR3 region has 15 residues. CDR1 and CDR2 (germline): MGHDK, SYGVNS. V dropped 2 bases and J dropped 1 base, with 11 bases sitting between them. The CDR3 is CASSERFGTQETQYF. CDR3 nucleotides: TGTGCCAGCAGTGAAAGGTTTGGGACCCAAGAGACCCAGTACTTC. The variable domain in full, completed from reference TRBV25-1 and TRBJ2-5, reads EADIYQTPRYLVIGTGKKITLECSQTMGHDKMYWYQQDPGMELHLIHYSYGVNSTEKGDLSSESTVSRIRTEHFPLTLESARPSHTSQYLCASSERFGTQETQYFGPGTRLLVL.

The chain uses TRBV5-6 and TRBJ2-7; no firm D call. Germline loops: CDR1 SGHDT, CDR2 YYEEEE. V lost 2 bases and J 6 bases, leaving 6 bases between the germline ends. The CDR3 consists of 11 residues. The CDR3 DNA sequence: TGTGCCAGCAGCTTCAGCCGCGAGCAGTACTTC. Its translation is CASSFSREQYF.

The V and J genes are TRBV2 and TRBJ2-5, with TRBD2 matching over 8 bases. The CDR3 is 13 residues long. Germline trimming cut 3 bases from V and 4 bases from J; bases unmatched to any gene: 1. Per the germline V gene, CDR1 is SNHLY and CDR2 is FYNNEI. The DNA for the CDR3 is TGTGCCAGCAGTGAGCTAGCGGGAGAGACCCAGTACTTC. Its translation: CASSELAGETQYF.

The chain joins TRBV7-9 to TRBJ1-1; TRBD1 agrees at 8 bases. Germline V gene data show CDR1 as SEHNR and CDR2 as FQNEAQ (reference sequence). This CDR3 region has 16 residues. The trim removed 0 bases at V and 3 bases at J, leaving 6 bases unmatched. This CDR3 reads CASSLAQTGEDTEAFF. CDR3 nucleotide sequence: TGTGCCAGCAGCTTAGCCCAGACAGGGGAGGACACTGAAGCTTTCTTT. The complete variable domain, with remaining parts taken from reference TRBV7-9 and TRBJ1-1, reads DTGVSQNPRHKITKRGQNVTFRCDPISEHNRLYWYRQTLGQGPEFLTYFQNEAQLEKSRLLSDRFSAERPKGSFSTLEIQRTEQGDSAMYLCASSLAQTGEDTEAFFGQGTRLTVV.

The chain combines TRBV30 with TRBJ2-7; D is perhaps TRBD2 (6 bases). The CDR3 covers 14 residues. Germline V gives CDR1 GTSNPN, CDR2 SVGIG (reference sequence). V lost 2 bases to trimming and J lost 2 bases, with 13 bases between them. CDR3 in DNA: TGTGCCTGGAGTCTCCGGGACTTCGCCTACGAGCAGTACTTC. Translated: CAWSLRDFAYEQYF.

The CDR3: CASSPWTGDYEQYF. The CDR3 nucleotides are TGTGCCAGCTCACCCTGGACAGGGGACTACGAGCAGTACTTC. This chain joins TRBV18 and TRBJ2-7; 9 bases align to TRBD1. Per the germline V gene, CDR1 is KGHSH and CDR2 is LQKENI. J gave up 3 bases and V 3 bases, and 3 bases lay outside the gene matches. The CDR3 covers 14 residues.

This clone was counted a few times. A far larger clone is just one base off, so this is likely a read error. This rearrangement joins TRBV7-9 to TRBJ2-1; D is unresolved. Per the germline V gene, CDR1 is SEHNR and CDR2 is FQNEAQ (reference sequence). The ends were cut back, 3 bases at V and 9 bases at J, with 15 bases in the middle. The CDR3 is 14 residues long. CDR3 DNA: TGTGCCAGCAGCTTCTCGCTCTCCCAGGTTGAGCAGTTCTTC. This sequence encodes CASSFSLSQVEQFF.

This clone was observed once. The chain recombines TRBV19 with TRBJ2-7; 11 positions agree with TRBD1. The V gene end was trimmed by 3 bases and the J gene end by 5 bases; junction bases not matched to a gene: 3. The CDR3 runs to 14 residues. Per the germline V gene, CDR1 is LNHDA and CDR2 is SQIVND (reference sequence). DNA for the CDR3: TGTGCCAGTAGTATCGGGGACAGGGGGAACGAGCAGTACTTC. It translates to CASSIGDRGNEQYF.

V and J are TRBV5-8 and TRBJ2-3; possibly TRBD1 for D (5 bases). Germline assignment: CDR1 SGHTS and CDR2 YDEGEE. The CDR3 sequence is 15 residues long. Trimming stripped 4 bases from V and 2 bases from J, with 14 bases between. Here the CDR3 reads CASSNWVGPTDTQYF. The CDR3 bases are TGTGCCAGCAGCAATTGGGTGGGGCCCACAGATACGCAGTATTTT.

The V gene is TRBV7-3, the J gene TRBJ2-1; 7 bases match TRBD1. Germline values: CDR1 SGHTA, CDR2 FQGTGA. Trimming cost V 4 bases and J 7 bases; bases outside gene matches: 1. This CDR3 region has 12 residues. In DNA, the CDR3 is TGTGCCAGCAGCTCGACAGGGAATGAGCAGTTCTTC. Protein sequence: CASSSTGNEQFF.

The chain couples TRBV7-9 to TRBJ1-2; D perhaps matches TRBD1 (5 bases). The CDR3 totals 15 residues. Germline assignment: CDR1 SEHNR and CDR2 FQNEAQ (reference sequence). V lost 1 base and J 5 bases, leaving 14 bases between the germline ends. CDR3 DNA: TGTGCCAGCAGCTTAGGAGGCAACGACAGATATGGCTACACCTTC. This sequence encodes CASSLGGNDRYGYTF.

The chain has TRBV27 and TRBJ2-3; tentatively, D is TRBD1 (6 bases). This CDR3 has 17 residues. The germline V gene has CDR1 MNHEY and CDR2 SMNVEV (reference sequence). V was trimmed by 6 bases and J by 7 bases, leaving 26 bases between them. The CDR3: CASRGTGAGVSVNTQYF. CDR3 DNA sequence: TGTGCCAGCAGGGGAACTGGGGCAGGGGTATCGGTAAATACGCAGTATTTT.